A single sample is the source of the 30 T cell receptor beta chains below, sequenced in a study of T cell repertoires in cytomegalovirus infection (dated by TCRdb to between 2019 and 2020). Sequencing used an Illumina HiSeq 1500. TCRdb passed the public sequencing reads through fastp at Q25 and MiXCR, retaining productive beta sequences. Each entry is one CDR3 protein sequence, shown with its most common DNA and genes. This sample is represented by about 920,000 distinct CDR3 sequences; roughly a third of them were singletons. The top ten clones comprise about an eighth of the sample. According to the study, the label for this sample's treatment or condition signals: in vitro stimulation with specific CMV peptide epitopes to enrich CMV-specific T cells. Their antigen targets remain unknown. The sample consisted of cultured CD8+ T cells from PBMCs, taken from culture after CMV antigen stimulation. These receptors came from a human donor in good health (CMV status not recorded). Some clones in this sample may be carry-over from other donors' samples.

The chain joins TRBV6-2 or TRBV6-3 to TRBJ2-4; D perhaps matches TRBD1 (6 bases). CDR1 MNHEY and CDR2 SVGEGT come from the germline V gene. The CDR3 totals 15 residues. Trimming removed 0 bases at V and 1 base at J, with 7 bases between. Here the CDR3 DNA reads TGTGCCAGCAGTTACTCAACAGGGGCCAAAAACATTCAGTACTTC. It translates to CASSYSTGAKNIQYF.

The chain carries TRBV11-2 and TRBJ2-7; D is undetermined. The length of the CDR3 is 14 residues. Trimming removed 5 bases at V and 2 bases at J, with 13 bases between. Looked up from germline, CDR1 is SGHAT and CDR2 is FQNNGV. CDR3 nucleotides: TGTGCCAGCAGCATGCAGGTATTCCCCTACGAGCAGTACGTC. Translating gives CASSMQVFPYEQYV.

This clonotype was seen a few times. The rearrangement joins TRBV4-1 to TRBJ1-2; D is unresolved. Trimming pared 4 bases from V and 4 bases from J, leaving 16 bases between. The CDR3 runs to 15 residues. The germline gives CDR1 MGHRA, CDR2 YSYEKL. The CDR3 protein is CASSRPEISPYGYTF. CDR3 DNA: TGCGCCAGCAGCCGCCCTGAGATCTCGCCCTATGGCTACACCTTC.

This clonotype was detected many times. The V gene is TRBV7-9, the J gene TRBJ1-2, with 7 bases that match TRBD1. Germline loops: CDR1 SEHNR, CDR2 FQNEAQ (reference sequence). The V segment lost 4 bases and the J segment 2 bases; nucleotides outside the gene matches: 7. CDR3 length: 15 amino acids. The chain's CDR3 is CASSYYRGENYGYTF. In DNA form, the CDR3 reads TGTGCCAGCAGCTACTACAGGGGAGAGAACTATGGCTACACCTTC.

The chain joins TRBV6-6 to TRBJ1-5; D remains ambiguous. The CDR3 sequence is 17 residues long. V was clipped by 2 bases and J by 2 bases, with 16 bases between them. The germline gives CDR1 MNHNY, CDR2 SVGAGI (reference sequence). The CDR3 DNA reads TGTGCCAGCAGTTACCCGGTGGGGTTGTCGGGCAATCAGCCCCAGCATTTT. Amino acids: CASSYPVGLSGNQPQHF.

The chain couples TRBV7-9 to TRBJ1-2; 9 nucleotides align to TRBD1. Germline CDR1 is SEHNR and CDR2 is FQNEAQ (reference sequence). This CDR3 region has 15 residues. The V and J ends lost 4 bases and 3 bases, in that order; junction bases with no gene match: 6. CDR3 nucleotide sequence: TGTGCCAGCAGCTCCTCCGGGACAGGGTACTATGGCTACACCTTC. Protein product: CASSSSGTGYYGYTF.

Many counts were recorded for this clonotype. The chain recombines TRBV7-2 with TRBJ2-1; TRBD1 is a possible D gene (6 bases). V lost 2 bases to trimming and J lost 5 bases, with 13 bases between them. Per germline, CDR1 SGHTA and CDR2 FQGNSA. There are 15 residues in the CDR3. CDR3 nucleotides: TGTGCCAGCAGCTTATGGCCAGCAGGGGACAATGAGCAGTTCTTC. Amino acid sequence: CASSLWPAGDNEQFF.

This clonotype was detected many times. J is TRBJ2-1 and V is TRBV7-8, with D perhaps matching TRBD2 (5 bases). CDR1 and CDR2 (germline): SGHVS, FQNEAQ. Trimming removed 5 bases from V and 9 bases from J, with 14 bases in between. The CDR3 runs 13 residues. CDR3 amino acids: CASSPILVVEQFF. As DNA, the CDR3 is TGTGCCAGCAGCCCTATACTAGTAGTTGAGCAGTTCTTC.

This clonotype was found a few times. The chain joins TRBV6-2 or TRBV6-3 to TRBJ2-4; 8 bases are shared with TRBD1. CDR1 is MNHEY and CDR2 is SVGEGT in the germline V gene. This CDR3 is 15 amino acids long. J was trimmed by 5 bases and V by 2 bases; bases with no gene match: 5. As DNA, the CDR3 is TGTGCCAGCAGTTACCCACAGGGGGTCGAAAACATTCAGTACTTC. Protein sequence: CASSYPQGVENIQYF.

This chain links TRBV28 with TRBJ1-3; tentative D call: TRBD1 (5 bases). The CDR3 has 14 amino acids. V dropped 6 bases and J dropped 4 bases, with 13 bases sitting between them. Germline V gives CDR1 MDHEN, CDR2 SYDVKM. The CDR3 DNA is TGTGCCAGCAGACCGCAGGGAAAAGGAAACACCATATATTTT. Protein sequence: CASRPQGKGNTIYF.

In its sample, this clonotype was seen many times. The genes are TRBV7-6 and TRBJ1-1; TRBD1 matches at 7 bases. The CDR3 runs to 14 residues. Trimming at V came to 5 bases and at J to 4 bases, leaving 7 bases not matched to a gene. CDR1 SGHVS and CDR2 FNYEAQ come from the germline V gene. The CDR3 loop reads CASSPRTGGTEAFF. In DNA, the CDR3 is TGTGCCAGCAGCCCAAGGACAGGTGGCACTGAAGCTTTCTTT.

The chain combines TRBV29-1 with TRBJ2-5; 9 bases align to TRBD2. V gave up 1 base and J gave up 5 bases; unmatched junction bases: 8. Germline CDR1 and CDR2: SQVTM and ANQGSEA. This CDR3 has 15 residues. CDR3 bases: TGCAGCGTTGAAGGGCTAGCGGGGCCTCCGGAGACCCAGTACTTC. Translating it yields CSVEGLAGPPETQYF. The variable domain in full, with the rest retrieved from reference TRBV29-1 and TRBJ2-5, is SAVISQKPSRDICQRGTSLTIQCQVDSQVTMMFWYRQQPGQSLTLIATANQGSEATYESGFVIDKFPISRPNLTFSTLTVSNMSPEDSSIYLCSVEGLAGPPETQYFGPGTRLLVL.

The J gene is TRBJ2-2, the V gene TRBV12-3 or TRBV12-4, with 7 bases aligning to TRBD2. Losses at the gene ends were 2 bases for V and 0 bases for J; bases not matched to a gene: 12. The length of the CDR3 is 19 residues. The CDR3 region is CASSLLRGDVDANTGELFF. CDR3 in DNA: TGTGCCAGCAGTTTACTACGGGGGGACGTGGACGCGAACACCGGGGAGCTGTTTTTT.

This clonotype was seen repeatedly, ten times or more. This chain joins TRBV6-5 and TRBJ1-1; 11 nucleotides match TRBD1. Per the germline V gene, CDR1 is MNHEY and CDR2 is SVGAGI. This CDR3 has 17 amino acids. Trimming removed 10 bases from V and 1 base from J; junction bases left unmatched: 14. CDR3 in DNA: TGTGCCACCTTCTCCCCCGGGACAGGGGGTAAGAACACTGAAGCTTTCTTT. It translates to CATFSPGTGGKNTEAFF.

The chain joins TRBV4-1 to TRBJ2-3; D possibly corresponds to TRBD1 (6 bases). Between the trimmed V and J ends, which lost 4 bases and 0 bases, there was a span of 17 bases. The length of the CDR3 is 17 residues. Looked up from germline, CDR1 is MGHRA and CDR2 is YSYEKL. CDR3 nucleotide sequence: TGCGCCAGCAGCCGAAAAGTCGGGACAACCAGCACAGATACGCAGTATTTT. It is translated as CASSRKVGTTSTDTQYF.

CDR3 coding DNA: TGTGCCAGCAGTCCAGCAGGGGGCTTCTCCTACGAGCAGTACGTC. It yields the protein CASSPAGGFSYEQYV. The chain couples TRBV27 to TRBJ2-7; 8 positions match TRBD1. CDR1 MNHEY and CDR2 SMNVEV come from the germline V gene (reference sequence). Unmatched junction bases numbered 6, after V lost 5 bases and J lost 0 bases. This CDR3 region has 15 residues.

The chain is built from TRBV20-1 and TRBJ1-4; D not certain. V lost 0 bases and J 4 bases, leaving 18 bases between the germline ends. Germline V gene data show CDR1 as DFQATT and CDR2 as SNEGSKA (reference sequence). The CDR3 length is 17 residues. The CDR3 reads CSARDLREWTFNEKLFF. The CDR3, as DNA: TGCAGTGCTAGAGATCTCCGTGAGTGGACCTTTAATGAAAAACTGTTTTTT.

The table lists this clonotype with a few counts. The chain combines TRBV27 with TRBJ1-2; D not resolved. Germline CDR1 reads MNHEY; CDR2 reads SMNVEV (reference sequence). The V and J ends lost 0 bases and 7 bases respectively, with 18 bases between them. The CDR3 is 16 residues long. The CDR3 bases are TGTGCCAGCAGTTTATCGAAGGGCCCGCGCGTGGCTGGCTACACCTTC. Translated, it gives CASSLSKGPRVAGYTF.

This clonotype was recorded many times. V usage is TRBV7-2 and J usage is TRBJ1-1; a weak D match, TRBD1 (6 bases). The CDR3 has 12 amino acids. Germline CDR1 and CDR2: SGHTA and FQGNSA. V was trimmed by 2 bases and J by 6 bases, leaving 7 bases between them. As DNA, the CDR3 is TGTGCCAGCAGCTTATCAGGGGCTGAAGCTTTCTTT. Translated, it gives CASSLSGAEAFF.

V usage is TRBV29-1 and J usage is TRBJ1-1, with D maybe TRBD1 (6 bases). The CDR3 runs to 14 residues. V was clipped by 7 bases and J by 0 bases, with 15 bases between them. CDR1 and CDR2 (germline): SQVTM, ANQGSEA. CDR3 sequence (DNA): TGCAGCGGGAGAGGGGGAGGCCTGAACACTGAAGCTTTCTTT. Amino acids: CSGRGGGLNTEAFF.

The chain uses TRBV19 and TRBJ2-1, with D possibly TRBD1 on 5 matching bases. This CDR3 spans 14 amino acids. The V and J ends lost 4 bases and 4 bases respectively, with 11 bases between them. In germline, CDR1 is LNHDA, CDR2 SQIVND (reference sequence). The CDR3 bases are TGTGCCAGTAGTACAGGGAACCTTTACAATGAGCAGTTCTTC. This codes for CASSTGNLYNEQFF.

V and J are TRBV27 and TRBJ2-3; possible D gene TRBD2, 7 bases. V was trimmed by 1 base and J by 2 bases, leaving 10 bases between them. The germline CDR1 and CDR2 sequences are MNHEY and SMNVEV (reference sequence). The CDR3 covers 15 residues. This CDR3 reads CASSLWGGPTDTQYF. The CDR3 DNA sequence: TGTGCCAGCAGTTTATGGGGGGGCCCCACAGATACGCAGTATTTT.

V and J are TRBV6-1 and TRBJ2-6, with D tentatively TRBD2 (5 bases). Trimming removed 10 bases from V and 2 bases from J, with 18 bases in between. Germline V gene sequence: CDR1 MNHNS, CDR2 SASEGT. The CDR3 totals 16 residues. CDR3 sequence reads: CATYGELSAGANVLTF. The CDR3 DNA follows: TGTGCCACCTACGGGGAGCTGTCCGCTGGGGCCAACGTCCTGACTTTC.

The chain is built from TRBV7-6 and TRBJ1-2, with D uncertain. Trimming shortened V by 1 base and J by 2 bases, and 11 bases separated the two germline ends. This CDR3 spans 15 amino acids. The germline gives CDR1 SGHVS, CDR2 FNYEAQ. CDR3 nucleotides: TGTGCCAGCAGCTTAGGGGTGACGTCCAACTATGGCTACACCTTC. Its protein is CASSLGVTSNYGYTF.

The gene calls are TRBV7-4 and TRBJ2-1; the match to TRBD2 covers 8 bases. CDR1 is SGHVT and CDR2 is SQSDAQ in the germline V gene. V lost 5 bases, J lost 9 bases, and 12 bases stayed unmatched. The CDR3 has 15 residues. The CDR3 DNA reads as TGTGCCAGCAGCACTGCGGGGGGCCCAATGGGTGAGCAGTTCTTC. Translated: CASSTAGGPMGEQFF.

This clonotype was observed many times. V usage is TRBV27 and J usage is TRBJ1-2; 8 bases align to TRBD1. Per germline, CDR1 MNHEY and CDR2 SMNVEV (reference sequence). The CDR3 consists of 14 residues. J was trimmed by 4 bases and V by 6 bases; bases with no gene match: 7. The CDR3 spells CASSPTGAVYGYTF. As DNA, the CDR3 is TGTGCCAGCAGCCCGACAGGGGCTGTCTATGGCTACACCTTC.

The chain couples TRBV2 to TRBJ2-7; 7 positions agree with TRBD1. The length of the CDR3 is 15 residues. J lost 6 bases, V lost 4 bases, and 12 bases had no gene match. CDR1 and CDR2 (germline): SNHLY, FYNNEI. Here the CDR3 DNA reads TGTGCCAGCAGTGTGACCAGGACAGGAGAAGGCGAGCAGTACGTC. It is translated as CASSVTRTGEGEQYV.

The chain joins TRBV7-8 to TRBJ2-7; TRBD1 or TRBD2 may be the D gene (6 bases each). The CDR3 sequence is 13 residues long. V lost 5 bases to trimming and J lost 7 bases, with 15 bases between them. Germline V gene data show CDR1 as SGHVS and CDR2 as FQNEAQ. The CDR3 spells CASSPGGSREQYV. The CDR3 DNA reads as TGTGCCAGCAGCCCCGGGGGCTCGAGGGAGCAGTACGTC.

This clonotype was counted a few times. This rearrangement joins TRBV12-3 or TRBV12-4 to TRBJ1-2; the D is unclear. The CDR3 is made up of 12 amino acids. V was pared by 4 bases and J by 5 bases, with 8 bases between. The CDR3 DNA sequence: TGTGCCAGCAGTTCCCGACCGTATGGCTACACCTTC. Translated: CASSSRPYGYTF.

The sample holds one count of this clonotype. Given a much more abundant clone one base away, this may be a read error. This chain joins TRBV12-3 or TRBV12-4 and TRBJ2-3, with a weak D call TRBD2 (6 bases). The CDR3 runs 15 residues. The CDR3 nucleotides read TGTGCCAGCAGTTTTTTTGCAACTAGCACAGATACGCAGTATTTC. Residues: CASSFFATSTDTQYF.